The subject of this entry is one T cell receptor (beta chain). The same CDR3 is also encoded by other DNA sequences in this sample. The CDR3 has 14 residues. Trimming removed 0 bases at V and 0 bases at J, with 4 bases between. Looked up from germline, CDR1 is MNHEY and CDR2 is SVGAGI. The data stem from a study of shared clonotypes between healthy human individuals. A deep-level run was used for the assay. The authors split each subset's genomic DNA evenly across several immunoSEQ plates. Measured with immunoSEQ multiplex PCR; TCRdb has only the in-frame clones, and not every one. The sample has some 2,500,000 clones; 80% to 95% are singletons.

Sample: naive CD4+ T cells from PBMCs. Subset specified: CD45RA+ positively selected. The sequence was collected from a man aged 18 to 29 in good health. Some clones in this sample may be carry-over from other donors' samples. This sequence joins TRBV6-5 and TRBJ2-3; D unresolved. The DNA of the CDR3 is TGTGCCAGCAGTTACTCTGACAGCACAGATACGCAGTATTTT. Its translation: CASSYSDSTDTQYF.